This T cell receptor (beta chain) was found in a study of cytomegalovirus exposure and HLA in healthy donors (dated by TCRdb to the late 2010s). With respect to the entire study: According to a later analysis, one platform produced both the 100 to 150 validation repertoires and the roughly 640 repertoires of the first cohort. The aim of the study was to test whether cataloging public T cell receptors could identify signatures of past pathogen exposure. Along with the approximately 620-subject first cohort, a separate validation cohort of more than 90 different subjects was used. High-throughput TCR immunosequencing, statistical association of individual TCRs with disease status, and machine learning were combined to predict cytomegalovirus infection status.

The donors were included in the validation cohort of 120 subjects, a group kept apart from the approximately 650-subject first cohort. Points the paper makes about the study in general: The study listed around 160 TCR beta chains as associated with cytomegalovirus. The classifier was reported to diagnose cytomegalovirus status with high specificity and sensitivity in both the original cohort and the validation cohort. While some public TCRs were present in many individuals, most TCR sequences turned up only very rarely across donors. According to the authors, the approach could potentially be generalized to other disease states and immunological phenotypes. A few of the identified cytomegalovirus-associated TCR beta chains were confirmed in vitro to be specific for cytomegalovirus antigens. The validation cohort had no HLA typing available for a later analysis, so co-occurrence within that cohort was assessed over all 120 or so repertoires. A later analysis found that TCRs clustered in the first cohort also tended to co-occur in the approximately 120 validation repertoires, with 94% of cluster scores above 0.

Between the V and J ends, shortened by 4 bases and 0 bases respectively, the junction contains 10 bases. Sequences PRHDT (CDR1) and FYEKMQ (CDR2) are obtained from the germline V gene (reference sequence). Inclusive of the bounding cysteine and phenylalanine, the CDR3 is 15 residues long. The entry retains the CDR3 DNA only, 45 bases that are in frame from base 1. Comments on this clone: Its specific antigen is unknown. Qualities for individual bases were not recorded, and no much larger clone is one base off.

Libraries were built with the immunoSEQ multiplex PCR assay. The authors' analysis ran thus. A statistical classification framework was built for diagnosing cytomegalovirus status from the catalog of TCR beta chain sequences. TCRdb holds this immuneACCESS table with in-frame rearrangements only. Some clones are missing; in checked studies, unresolved V genes explain under half, and the rest has no known cause. The V and J calls and clone size are taken from that table; D and trimming were inferred from the DNA. A total of 200,000 to 250,000 clones appear in this sample, 87% of them only once. The ten largest clonotypes hold roughly 2% of the sample.

The chain joins TRBV13 to TRBJ1-5; a tentative D call is TRBD1 (6 bases match). The origin of this receptor is a woman between 18 and 29 years old in good health and CMV-seropositive. The source material was PBMCs. The sequence in DNA is TGTGCCAGCAGCTCCAGGGGCCTTAGCAATCAGCCCCAGCATTTT. Its amino acids are CASSSRGLSNQPQHF. When the CDR3 is completed using the reference TRBV13 and TRBJ1-5 genes on either side, the full variable domain is AAGVIQSPRHLIKEKRETATLKCYPIPRHDTVYWYQQGPGQDPQFLISFYEKMQSDKGSIPDRFSAQQFSDYHSELNMSSLELGDSALYFCASSSRGLSNQPQHFGDGTRLSIL.